The 15 T cell receptor beta chains in this list originate from one sample, sequenced in a study of T cell responses to AZD1222 COVID-19 vaccine (dated by TCRdb to 2020 to 2022). Library construction relied on the immunoSEQ multiplex PCR assay. Imported from immuneACCESS, the table was reduced by TCRdb to in-frame sequences with V and J called. These copies leave out some clones; in studies compared against another copy, an unresolved V gene accounts for under half, and the cause of the remainder is not known. This sample holds over 150,000 clones; 88% were observed only once. Around 10% of the sample is in the top ten clones. The time point label of this sample denotes: about 28 days (+/-7) after the second vaccine dose. Here the sequenced sample was peripheral blood, taken 28 days after the second AZD1222 dose. These receptors all come from an adult who received the AZD1222 COVID-19 vaccine.

V is TRBV28 and J is TRBJ1-1, with a possible D match to TRBD1 (5 bases). Per germline, CDR1 MDHEN and CDR2 SYDVKM. V lost 7 bases to trimming and J lost 9 bases, with 24 bases between them. The CDR3 is made up of 15 amino acids. CDR3 in amino acids: CASTSAGQGRSKAFF. CDR3 nucleotide sequence: TGTGCCAGCACCTCTGCGGGGCAGGGCCGCTCTAAAGCTTTCTTT. Together with reference TRBV28 and TRBJ1-1, the CDR3 gives the full variable domain: DVKVTQSSRYLVKRTGEKVFLECVQDMDHENMFWYRQDPGLGLRLIYFSYDVKMKEKGDIPEGYSVSREKKERFSLILESASTNQTSMYLCASTSAGQGRSKAFFGQGTRLTVV.

This chain uses TRBV7-2 with TRBJ2-5; D is unresolved. Germline CDR1 and CDR2: SGHTA and FQGNSA. The length of the CDR3 is 12 residues. V was cut by 5 bases and J by 1 base, with 5 bases left in between. The CDR3 bases are TGTGCCAGCAGCACGTCCCAAGAGACCCAGTACTTC. Its protein product is CASSTSQETQYF.

The chain combines TRBV5-4 with TRBJ1-4, with 10 bases aligning to TRBD1. V dropped 4 bases and J dropped 8; count of bases not matched to a gene: 8. The CDR3 is 15 residues long. Germline V CDR1 and CDR2: SGHNT, YYREEE (reference sequence). CDR3 sequence reads: CASSVGQGSWEKLFF. CDR3 DNA sequence: TGTGCCAGCAGCGTGGGACAGGGGAGTTGGGAAAAACTGTTTTTT.

The chain employs TRBV29-1 and TRBJ1-4, with D perhaps TRBD1 (5 bases). The CDR3 runs 16 residues. In germline, CDR1 is SQVTM, CDR2 ANQGSEA. V gave up 4 bases and J gave up 0 bases, with 15 bases separating them. The CDR3 region is CSVGFRRGATNEKLFF. The CDR3 bases are TGCAGCGTTGGTTTTCGGCGAGGGGCAACTAATGAAAAACTGTTTTTT.

CDR3 bases: TGTGCCTGGAGCGCGGAGACGGGTAGGAGGAATCAGCCCCAGCATTTT. Amino acids: CAWSAETGRRNQPQHF. This chain connects TRBV30 to TRBJ1-5; no reliable D call. V lost 3 bases, J lost 4 bases, and 19 bases lay in between. The length of the CDR3 is 16 residues. Germline CDR1 is GTSNPN and CDR2 is SVGIG (reference sequence). The full variable domain, with the rest looked up from reference TRBV30 and TRBJ1-5, is SQTIHQWPATLVQPVGSPLSLECTVEGTSNPNLYWYRQAAGRGLQLLFYSVGIGQISSEVPQNLSASRPQDRQFILSSKKLLLSDSGFYLCAWSAETGRRNQPQHFGDGTRLSIL.

The gene calls are TRBV7-2 and TRBJ2-2; TRBD2 is a possible D gene (6 bases). The CDR3 contains 14 residues. CDR1 is SGHTA, CDR2 FQGNSA, per germline. The ends were cut back, 3 bases at V and 2 bases at J, with 7 bases in the middle. CDR3 coding DNA: TGTGCCAGCAGCTTGGGACTCAACACCGGGGAGCTGTTTTTT. Protein product: CASSLGLNTGELFF.

This chain uses TRBV30 with TRBJ1-5; D is uncertain. CDR1 is GTSNPN and CDR2 is SVGIG in the germline V gene (reference sequence). Trimming took off 0 bases at V and 6 bases at J, with 9 bases between the two ends. The CDR3 totals 13 residues. CDR3 nucleotide sequence: TGTGCCTGGAGTGTACCCCCGGGTCAGCCCCAGCATTTT. This codes for CAWSVPPGQPQHF.

The rearrangement links TRBV24-1 to TRBJ2-1; tentatively, D is TRBD2 (6 bases). Trimming took off 3 bases at V and 9 bases at J, with 23 bases between the two ends. Germline values: CDR1 KGHDR, CDR2 SFDVKD. The CDR3 has 17 amino acids. CDR3 nucleotides: TGTGCCACCAGTGATCCTAGGAGAGCTAGCGTCGCGGGTGAGCAGTTCTTC. This codes for CATSDPRRASVAGEQFF.

This clone was detected only once. This rearrangement joins TRBV5-4 to TRBJ1-1; 7 bases agree with TRBD1. The germline V gene has CDR1 SGHNT and CDR2 YYREEE (reference sequence). This CDR3 is 15 amino acids long. The V gene end was trimmed by 4 bases and the J gene end by 2 bases; junction bases not matched to a gene: 8. CDR3 in DNA: TGTGCCAGCAGCCCACCGCGACAGGGCAACACTGAAGCTTTCTTT. Protein product: CASSPPRQGNTEAFF. Full variable domain (missing parts from reference TRBV5-4 and TRBJ1-1): ETGVTQSPTHLIKTRGQQVTLRCSSQSGHNTVSWYQQALGQGPQFIFQYYREEENGRGNFPPRFSGLQFPNYSSELNVNALELDDSALYLCASSPPRQGNTEAFFGQGTRLTVV.

V and J are TRBV6-5 and TRBJ1-5; 8 bases are shared with TRBD1. The CDR3 runs 15 residues. The germline gives CDR1 MNHEY, CDR2 SVGAGI. The junction had 5 bases not matched to a gene; V was cut back by 7 bases and J by 0 bases. The CDR3 DNA is TGTGCCAGCAAACAGGGGGGAAGTAGCAATCAGCCCCAGCATTTT. Amino acids: CASKQGGSSNQPQHF.

The chain carries TRBV28 and TRBJ1-1; D is perhaps TRBD1 (6 bases). Germline V gene sequence: CDR1 MDHEN, CDR2 SYDVKM. The CDR3 length is 12 residues. V was shortened by 2 bases and J by 6 bases, with 7 bases between the two germline ends. As DNA, the CDR3 is TGTGCCAGCAGTTTAGAGGGGGCTGAAGCTTTCTTT. Protein: CASSLEGAEAFF. The whole variable domain, filled in from reference TRBV28 and TRBJ1-1, reads DVKVTQSSRYLVKRTGEKVFLECVQDMDHENMFWYRQDPGLGLRLIYFSYDVKMKEKGDIPEGYSVSREKKERFSLILESASTNQTSMYLCASSLEGAEAFFGQGTRLTVV.

The V gene is TRBV28, the J gene TRBJ1-5; D is unclear. Germline lookup yields CDR1 MDHEN and CDR2 SYDVKM. The CDR3 contains 11 residues. Trimming took off 8 bases at V and 5 bases at J, with 7 bases between the two ends. The CDR3 loop reads CASGPHQPQHF. The CDR3 nucleotides read TGTGCCAGCGGCCCTCATCAGCCCCAGCATTTT.

This rearrangement joins TRBV4-2 to TRBJ2-7, with D tentatively TRBD2 (6 bases). This CDR3 spans 13 amino acids. The germline V gene has CDR1 LGHNA and CDR2 YNFKEQ. Trimming removed 3 bases from V and 3 bases from J, with 9 bases in between. Written as DNA, the CDR3 is TGTGCCAGCAGCCAGACGGGAGACTACGAGCAGTACTTC. It translates to CASSQTGDYEQYF.

The chain employs TRBV19 and TRBJ1-3, with 7 bases fitting TRBD1. CDR3 length: 15 amino acids. V lost 6 bases to trimming and J lost 2 bases; unmatched junction nucleotides: 7. Germline assignment: CDR1 LNHDA and CDR2 SQIVND (reference sequence). CDR3 DNA sequence: TGTGCCAGTAGACATCAGGGGGAAGCTGGAAACACCATATATTTT. Its protein product is CASRHQGEAGNTIYF.

This clone has only one observation. The V gene is TRBV9, the J gene TRBJ1-1; 7 nucleotides agree with TRBD1. V shed 0 bases, J shed 1 base, and the junction held 9 bases outside the gene matches. Germline values: CDR1 SGDLS, CDR2 YYNGEE. The CDR3 sequence is 17 residues long. Here the CDR3 reads CASSVAPLQGTNTEAFF. The CDR3, as DNA: TGTGCCAGCAGCGTAGCCCCCTTACAGGGGACGAACACTGAAGCTTTCTTT.